A selection of T cell receptor beta chains follows, all from one sample in a study of cytomegalovirus exposure and HLA in healthy donors. Assay used: immunoSEQ multiplex PCR; TCRdb lists only in-frame clones, some missing. The sample lists approximately 100,000 clones, over 70% seen once, with roughly a tenth in the top ten. The sample was PBMCs. The receptors shown here come from a man aged 45-60 years in good health and CMV-seronegative. CDR3s include the opening cysteine and the closing phenylalanine or tryptophan. D genes are given only for firm matches. Where a row states a size, it is once, few, many or the class of an expanded clone; other rows omit it.

v_call	cdr3_length	j_call	d_call	clone_size	cdr3_aa	cdr3_nt
TRBV19	18	TRBJ2-1	TRBD2	.	CASSPAGLTSGSYNEQFF	TGTGCCAGTAGTCCGGCAGGCCTTACTAGCGGGTCCTACAATGAGCAGTTCTTC
TRBV7-9	13	TRBJ2-7	.	once	CASGAGGWEEQYF	TGTGCCAGCGGAGCAGGTGGTTGGGAGGAGCAGTACTTC
TRBV14	16	TRBJ1-1	TRBD1	.	CASSQATGGRGTEAFF	TGTGCCAGCAGCCAAGCGACAGGGGGCAGAGGCACTGAAGCTTTCTTT
TRBV19	14	TRBJ1-1	.	.	CASSIRRWSTEAFF	TGTGCCAGTAGTATAAGACGTTGGAGCACTGAAGCTTTCTTT
TRBV29-1	12	TRBJ2-7	.	few	CSVGGGTYEQYF	TGCAGCGTGGGAGGGGGTACCTACGAGCAGTACTTC
TRBV7-6	17	TRBJ1-4	.	.	CASSPLTGSATNEKLFF	TGTGCCAGCAGCCCACTCACGGGGTCCGCAACTAATGAAAAACTGTTTTTT
TRBV7-6	13	TRBJ2-7	.	once	CASSTQGFGEQYF	TGTGCCAGCAGCACCCAGGGCTTTGGCGAGCAGTACTTC
TRBV18	15	TRBJ2-3	.	.	CASSLSTARTDTQYF	TGTGCCAGCTCACTTTCGACAGCCCGGACAGATACGCAGTATTTT
TRBV27	16	TRBJ2-3	.	.	CASSLHRGAGTDTQYF	TGTGCCAGCAGTTTACATCGGGGGGCCGGGACAGATACGCAGTATTTT
TRBV5-4	13	TRBJ1-2	.	.	CASSLAGSDGYTF	TGTGCCAGCAGCTTAGCGGGTAGTGATGGCTACACCTTC
TRBV5-1	13	TRBJ2-7	TRBD1	.	CASSTGQGAHLYF	TGCGCCAGCAGCACGGGACAGGGGGCCCATTTGTACTTC
TRBV7-2	16	TRBJ2-7	TRBD2	.	CASSLEGSSGTYEQYF	TGTGCCAGCAGCTTAGAAGGTTCTAGCGGAACCTACGAGCAGTACTTC
TRBV19	14	TRBJ2-7	TRBD1	.	CASSIGDSSYEQYF	TGTGCCAGTAGTATCGGGGACAGCTCCTACGAGCAGTACTTC
TRBV9	12	TRBJ2-1	.	.	CASSPRGDEQFF	TGTGCCAGCAGCCCCCGAGGCGATGAGCAGTTCTTC
TRBV18	13	TRBJ2-7	TRBD2	.	CASSPGDYGEQYF	TGTGCCAGCTCACCCGGGGACTATGGCGAGCAGTACTTC
TRBV30	15	TRBJ2-2	.	.	CAWLKSGQNTGELFF	TGTGCCTGGCTCAAAAGCGGGCAGAACACCGGGGAGCTGTTTTTT
TRBV30	15	TRBJ1-1	TRBD1	.	CAWSFDRGRDTEAFF	TGTGCCTGGAGTTTCGACAGGGGGCGAGATACTGAAGCTTTCTTT
TRBV9	14	TRBJ2-5	TRBD1	.	CASSVGTGEETQYF	TGTGCCAGCAGCGTAGGGACAGGGGAAGAGACCCAGTACTTC
TRBV5-4	13	TRBJ1-1	TRBD1	.	CASSPDRGSKAFF	TGTGCCAGCAGCCCGGACAGGGGGAGCAAAGCTTTCTTT
TRBV28	15	TRBJ2-7	TRBD1	.	CATRMGGTGVHEQYF	TGTGCCACCCGAATGGGAGGGACAGGGGTACACGAGCAGTACTTC
TRBV9	14	TRBJ2-3	.	.	CASSVGTATDTQYF	TGTGCCAGCAGCGTGGGGACTGCTACAGATACGCAGTATTTT
TRBV5-8	12	TRBJ2-7	.	once	CASSLVSSEQYF	TGTGCCAGCAGCTTGGTAAGCTCCGAGCAGTACTTC
TRBV9	16	TRBJ2-5	TRBD2	.	CASSVATSGRGETQYF	TGTGCCAGCAGCGTAGCGACTAGCGGGAGGGGTGAGACCCAGTACTTC
TRBV4-1	14	TRBJ1-2	TRBD1	few	CASSSRDSLYGYTF	TGCGCCAGCAGCTCCCGGGACAGCCTCTATGGCTACACCTTC
TRBV7-3	16	TRBJ2-1	TRBD2	.	CASSLNGPGAGNEQFF	TGTGCCAGCAGCTTAAATGGCCCGGGAGCGGGGAATGAGCAGTTCTTC
TRBV15	17	TRBJ2-6	.	few	CATSRDRLGRGANVLTF	TGTGCCACCAGCAGAGATCGCCTGGGGAGGGGGGCCAACGTCCTGACTTTC
TRBV5-8	15	TRBJ1-4	.	.	CASTPTGGYNEKLFF	TGTGCCAGCACCCCCACCGGCGGATATAATGAAAAACTGTTTTTT
TRBV4-1	14	TRBJ2-7	.	.	CASSPRTGSYEQYF	TGCGCCAGCAGCCCCCGCACAGGCTCCTACGAGCAGTACTTC
TRBV28	16	TRBJ2-2	TRBD1	.	CASSVTGTGFTGELFF	TGTGCCAGCAGCGTAACCGGGACAGGGTTCACCGGGGAGCTGTTTTTT
TRBV6-6	13	TRBJ2-3	.	few	CASSYKPADTQYF	TGTGCCAGCAGTTACAAACCAGCAGATACGCAGTATTTT
TRBV2	14	TRBJ2-7	.	.	CASRREIDSYEQYF	TGTGCCAGCAGGCGAGAGATCGATTCCTACGAGCAGTACTTC
TRBV15	20	TRBJ2-2	TRBD1	.	CATSSAGTGYAGVATGELFF	TGTGCCACCAGCAGTGCCGGGACAGGGTACGCGGGAGTGGCCACCGGGGAGCTGTTTTTT
TRBV30	13	TRBJ2-1	TRBD2	.	CAKSSGSYNEQFF	TGTGCCAAATCTAGCGGGAGCTACAATGAGCAGTTCTTC
TRBV5-4	14	TRBJ1-2	TRBD1	few	CASSFLQGADGYTF	TGTGCCAGCAGCTTTTTACAGGGGGCGGATGGCTACACCTTC
TRBV5-6	15	TRBJ2-3	TRBD2	.	CASSLWTSYTDTQYF	TGTGCCAGCAGCTTGTGGACTAGCTATACAGATACGCAGTATTTT
TRBV9	13	TRBJ2-7	.	.	CASSPARTDEQYF	TGTGCCAGCAGCCCAGCCCGGACTGACGAGCAGTACTTC
TRBV6-6	14	TRBJ1-1	.	.	CASSFSIMNTEAFF	TGTGCCAGCAGTTTTAGCATTATGAACACTGAAGCTTTCTTT
TRBV5-4	16	TRBJ2-7	.	.	CASSLPQAGSAYEQYF	TGTGCCAGCAGCTTGCCCCAGGCGGGTAGCGCCTACGAGCAGTACTTC
TRBV10-3	14	TRBJ2-7	.	.	CAISESDRTYEQYF	TGTGCCATCAGTGAGTCGGACAGAACCTACGAGCAGTACTTC
TRBV7-2	13	TRBJ1-6	.	.	CASSFGSNSPLHF	TGTGCCAGCAGCTTCGGGAGCAATTCACCCCTCCACTTT
TRBV7-9	16	TRBJ2-1	.	.	CASSLSPQMTHNEQFF	TGTGCCAGCAGCTTAAGTCCACAGATGACGCACAATGAGCAGTTCTTC
TRBV5-6	15	TRBJ2-6	.	.	CASSRGGAGANVLTF	TGTGCCAGCAGCCGAGGCGGTGCCGGGGCCAACGTCCTGACTTTC
TRBV10-3	12	TRBJ2-1	.	few	CAISEKRNEQFF	TGTGCCATCAGTGAGAAGAGGAATGAGCAGTTCTTC